The table lists the clone carrying this T cell receptor beta chain with a few counts. The target antigen is unknown. This CDR3 has 11 residues. Trimming left V 6 bases short and J 8 bases short, with 8 bases between. CDR1 is SGHDN, CDR2 FVKESK, per germline. With a J-beta primer mix and a sample-barcoded 5' primer, a second PCR ran about 6 to 11 cycles. Each CDR3 protein is one row after TCRdb ran MiXCR on the 5' RACE reads. The sample includes more than 700,000 distinct CDR3 sequences, 53% of them seen just once. At least 5.5 micrograms of total RNA were extracted per sample. The entry originates in a study of blood T cells in healthy people across ages. Broader study findings: Relative to aged donors, long-lived donors carried more naive CD4+ cells and displayed higher diversity.

The TCR originated in a man older than 75 in good health. The chain combines TRBV14 with TRBJ2-1; no clear D gene. The sequenced material came from blood. The CDR3 DNA sequence: TGTGCCAGCAGTATGCGAGATGAGCAGTTCTTC. This sequence encodes CASSMRDEQFF.